Presented here are 7 T cell receptor beta chains from one specimen sequenced in a study of T cell changes during pregnancy in multiple sclerosis. This table comes from immunoSEQ multiplex PCR, and its TCRdb copy is limited to in-frame clones, with some not included. The data hold about 24,000 clones, with roughly nine tenths observed a single time. The sample here was CD8+ T cells from peripheral blood mononuclear cells, taken in the third trimester of pregnancy. These receptors were collected from a female donor in good health, enrolled as a control in a pregnancy study.

The rearrangement uses TRBV6-5 and TRBJ1-2, with a possible D match to TRBD1 (6 bases). Trimming left V 2 bases short and J 0 bases short, with 10 bases between. CDR3 length equals 15 residues. CDR1 MNHEY and CDR2 SVGAGI come from the germline V gene. CDR3 DNA: TGTGCCAGCAGTTACGGGGGGGCTTCTAACTATGGCTACACCTTC. Protein: CASSYGGASNYGYTF.

The chain recombines TRBV19 with TRBJ1-4; D gene ambiguous. The germline V gene encodes CDR1 LNHDA and CDR2 SQIVND (reference sequence). V was shortened by 0 bases and J by 10 bases, with 9 bases between the two germline ends. This CDR3 contains 13 residues. CDR3 nucleotide sequence: TGTGCCAGTAGTATAGATCTACCCGGAAAACTGTTTTTT. It specifies CASSIDLPGKLFF.

This clone has a handful of counts. This rearrangement joins TRBV6-1 to TRBJ2-1, with D tentatively TRBD1 (6 bases). CDR1 and CDR2 from the germline V gene are MNHNS and SASEGT. This CDR3 spans 15 amino acids. V lost 3 bases and J lost 4, with 13 bases in between. The CDR3 spells CASSEADRQYNEQFF. CDR3 in DNA: TGTGCCAGCAGTGAGGCGGACAGACAATACAATGAGCAGTTCTTC.

The CDR3 DNA is TGTGCCAGCAGCCCCCAGACGACAAAACATGAGCAGTTCTTC. It codes for CASSPQTTKHEQFF. The V and J genes are TRBV7-9 and TRBJ2-1, with D hard to call. The V end lost 5 bases, the J end lost 8 bases, and 16 bases lay between the germline ends. This CDR3 spans 14 amino acids. CDR1 SEHNR and CDR2 FQNEAQ come from the germline V gene (reference sequence).

By proportion, this clone is medium-sized. The CDR3 protein is CASSVGPGTDTQYF. CDR3 DNA sequence: TGTGCCAGCAGTGTAGGTCCGGGGACAGATACGCAGTATTTT. The chain links TRBV6-4 to TRBJ2-3; possibly TRBD2 for D (5 bases). The length of the CDR3 is 14 residues. Germline V gene lookup returns CDR1 MRHNA and CDR2 SNTAGT. Trimming removed 4 bases at V and 3 bases at J, with 11 bases between.

The rearrangement joins TRBV2 to TRBJ2-2; 9 nucleotides agree with TRBD1. Germline V lookup: CDR1 SNHLY, CDR2 FYNNEI. The CDR3 is made up of 14 amino acids. V was clipped by 6 bases and J by 8 bases; unmatched bases: 7. CDR3 nucleotides: TGTGCCAGCAGGGGACAGGGCCTCCAAGGGGAGCTGTTTTTT. As protein: CASRGQGLQGELFF.

This clone was seen once. The V and J genes are TRBV30 and TRBJ1-4; D perhaps matches TRBD1 (6 bases). The CDR3 has 18 amino acids. V dropped 3 bases and J dropped 6 bases, with 26 bases sitting between them. CDR1 is GTSNPN and CDR2 is SVGIG in the germline V gene (reference sequence). For the CDR3, the DNA is TGTGCCTGGAGCCCACCCGACAGGTGGAGTAGTAAAGATGAAAAACTGTTTTTT. This encodes CAWSPPDRWSSKDEKLFF.